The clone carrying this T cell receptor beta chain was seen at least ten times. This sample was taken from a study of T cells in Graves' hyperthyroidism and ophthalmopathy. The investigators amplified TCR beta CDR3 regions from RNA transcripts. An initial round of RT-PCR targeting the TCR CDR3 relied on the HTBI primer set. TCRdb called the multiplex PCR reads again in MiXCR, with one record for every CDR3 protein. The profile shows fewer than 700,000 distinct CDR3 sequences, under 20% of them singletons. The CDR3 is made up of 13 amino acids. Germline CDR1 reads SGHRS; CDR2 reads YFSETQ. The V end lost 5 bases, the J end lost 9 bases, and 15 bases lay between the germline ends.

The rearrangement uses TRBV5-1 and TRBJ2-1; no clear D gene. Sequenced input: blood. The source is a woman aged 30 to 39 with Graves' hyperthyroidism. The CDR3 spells CASSSPGSVEQFF. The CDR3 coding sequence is TGCGCCAGCAGTTCCCCCGGTTCGGTTGAGCAGTTCTTC.